These 7 T cell receptor beta chains originate from one sample sequenced in a study of shared clonotypes between healthy human individuals. Assay used: immunoSEQ multiplex PCR; TCRdb lists only in-frame clones, some missing. The sample yields a few million clones, 85% to 95% seen once. The sequencing input was naive CD4+ T cells from PBMCs. Subset described: CD45RA+ positively selected. Receptors originate from a man younger than 30 in good health. Some clones in this sample may be carry-over from other donors' samples.

The gene calls are TRBV27 and TRBJ2-1, with 10 bases that match TRBD1. The germline V gene encodes CDR1 MNHEY and CDR2 SMNVEV (reference sequence). There are 15 residues in the CDR3. The V and J ends lost 5 bases and 5 bases, in that order; junction bases with no gene match: 6. CDR3 residues: CASSAMTGGHNEQFF. CDR3 coding DNA: TGTGCCAGCAGTGCAATGACAGGGGGCCACAATGAGCAGTTCTTC.

The gene calls are TRBV9 and TRBJ2-7, with TRBD2 matching over 7 bases. This CDR3 spans 15 amino acids. CDR1 and CDR2 (germline): SGDLS, YYNGEE. The trim removed 4 bases at V and 3 bases at J, leaving 10 bases unmatched. The CDR3 here is CASSPLASGYYEQYF. CDR3 sequence (DNA): TGTGCCAGCAGCCCCCTGGCTAGCGGTTACTACGAGCAGTACTTC.

The chain has TRBV18 and TRBJ1-2; D possibly corresponds to TRBD1 (5 bases). CDR3 length: 13 amino acids. V was clipped by 4 bases and J by 5 bases, with 11 bases between them. CDR1 KGHSH and CDR2 LQKENI come from the germline V gene. The CDR3 sequence: CASSQGTEYGYTF. Here the CDR3 DNA reads TGTGCCAGCTCACAAGGGACGGAGTATGGCTACACCTTC.

The rearrangement links TRBV7-7 to TRBJ2-7, with a possible D match to TRBD1 (6 bases). Germline CDR1 reads SSHAT; CDR2 reads FNYEAQ (reference sequence). The CDR3 has 13 amino acids. Trimming took off 1 base at V and 7 bases at J, with 11 bases between the two ends. CDR3 in DNA: TGTGCCAGCAGCTTAGTAGGTACAGGGGAGCAGTACTTC. Translating it yields CASSLVGTGEQYF.

This chain uses TRBV6-4 with TRBJ1-1; D is unclear. With 6 bases removed from V and 4 bases from J, the gap between germline ends came to 12 bases. Per germline, CDR1 MRHNA and CDR2 SNTAGT. The length of the CDR3 is 13 residues. This CDR3 is CASSPQRGTEAFF. In DNA form, the CDR3 reads TGTGCCAGCAGCCCACAGCGGGGCACTGAAGCTTTCTTT.

This clone was detected only a few times. The genes are TRBV19 and TRBJ1-1, with D maybe TRBD1 (5 bases). Germline CDR1 reads LNHDA; CDR2 reads SQIVND (reference sequence). The CDR3 sequence is 14 residues long. V was cut by 3 bases and J by 1 base, with 9 bases left in between. CDR3: CASSIGTWNTEAFF. The DNA for the CDR3 is TGTGCCAGTAGTATCGGGACGTGGAACACTGAAGCTTTCTTT.

V and J are TRBV9 and TRBJ2-2, with TRBD2 matching 12 bases. The CDR3 is 17 amino acids. With V trimmed by 5 bases and J by 4 bases, 9 bases remained unmatched. CDR1 and CDR2 from the germline V gene are SGDLS and YYNGEE. The CDR3 loop reads CASSFHRLAGATGELFF. The CDR3 region has the DNA TGTGCCAGCAGTTTTCATAGACTAGCGGGGGCCACCGGGGAGCTGTTTTTT.